The rows below give T cell receptor beta chains drawn from one sample of a study of human T cells and chemical hapten exposure. MiXCR, applied by TCRdb to the RACE reads, yields one record per CDR3 protein. This table holds a few hundred thousand distinct CDR3 sequences, over 6% found once. The starting material was whole blood, obtained in connection with sensitization to the hapten diphenylcyclopropenone (DPC). The receptors were sampled from a woman under 30 with alopecia areata. Some clones in this sample may be carry-over from other donors' samples. Each CDR3 is given with its conserved first and last residue. A D gene is named only where the DNA matches it firmly. Only some rows state a clone size, as once, few, many or a class for expanded clones.

v_gene: TRBV29-1; j_gene: TRBJ2-5; d_gene: NA; abundance: many; CDR3nt: TGCAGCGTCATACAGGGTATACAAGAGACCCAGTACTTC; CDR3aa: CSVIQGIQETQYF
v_gene: TRBV12-3/TRBV12-4; j_gene: TRBJ1-5; d_gene: TRBD1; abundance: many; CDR3nt: TGTGCCAGCAAACCACAGGGGGGGAGTAATCAGCCCCAGCATTTT; CDR3aa: CASKPQGGSNQPQHF
v_gene: TRBV2; j_gene: TRBJ2-3; d_gene: NA; abundance: few; CDR3nt: TGTGCCAGCAGGGACTGGGGCGGGGGCCTCACAGATACGCAGTATTTT; CDR3aa: CASRDWGGGLTDTQYF
v_gene: TRBV7-8; j_gene: TRBJ2-3; d_gene: TRBD1; abundance: NA; CDR3nt: TGTGCCAGCAGCTACTTGACTACAGGGGGCGGGAGCACAGATACGCAGTATTTT; CDR3aa: CASSYLTTGGGSTDTQYF
v_gene: TRBV6-5; j_gene: TRBJ1-6; d_gene: TRBD1; abundance: many; CDR3nt: TGTGCCAGCAGTCTGGGACAGGGGCTAAATAATTCACCCCTCCACTTT; CDR3aa: CASSLGQGLNNSPLHF
v_gene: TRBV7-2; j_gene: TRBJ2-6; d_gene: NA; abundance: NA; CDR3nt: TGTGCCACAGCCAGGTGGCGGGCCAACGTCCTGACTTTC; CDR3aa: CATARWRANVLTF
v_gene: TRBV4-1; j_gene: TRBJ2-3; d_gene: NA; abundance: NA; CDR3nt: TGCGCCAGCAGCCAACCACAAAGTTGGGCAGATACGCAGTATTTT; CDR3aa: CASSQPQSWADTQYF
v_gene: TRBV12-3/TRBV12-4; j_gene: TRBJ1-2; d_gene: NA; abundance: many; CDR3nt: TGTGCCAGCAGTTTAGGGGGGAAGTTTTATGGCTACACCTTC; CDR3aa: CASSLGGKFYGYTF
v_gene: TRBV7-8; j_gene: TRBJ1-2; d_gene: NA; abundance: NA; CDR3nt: TGTGCCAGCAGCTTACCAGGGGTAGCTAACTATGGCTACACCTTC; CDR3aa: CASSLPGVANYGYTF
v_gene: TRBV6-2/TRBV6-3; j_gene: TRBJ2-7; d_gene: NA; abundance: many; CDR3nt: TGTGCCAGCAGTTACACCCTGGGGGAGCAGTACTTC; CDR3aa: CASSYTLGEQYF
v_gene: TRBV29-1; j_gene: TRBJ1-1; d_gene: NA; abundance: many; CDR3nt: TGCAGCGTTGAAGTTTACTCGAACACTGAAGCTTTCTTT; CDR3aa: CSVEVYSNTEAFF
v_gene: TRBV7-2; j_gene: TRBJ2-3; d_gene: TRBD2; abundance: few; CDR3nt: TGTGCCAGCAGCGCCCAGCGGGGGATCGATACGCAGTATTTT; CDR3aa: CASSAQRGIDTQYF
v_gene: TRBV14; j_gene: TRBJ1-1; d_gene: NA; abundance: many; CDR3nt: TGTGCCAGCAGCCGGGACTTCAACACTGAAGCTTTCTTT; CDR3aa: CASSRDFNTEAFF
v_gene: TRBV6-5; j_gene: TRBJ2-3; d_gene: TRBD2; abundance: many; CDR3nt: TGTGCCAGCAGTTACTCGAAAAGCGGGGGGGATGTTAATACGCAGTATTTT; CDR3aa: CASSYSKSGGDVNTQYF
v_gene: TRBV12-3/TRBV12-4; j_gene: TRBJ1-6; d_gene: NA; abundance: NA; CDR3nt: TGTGCCAGCAGCCTTTATCACGGAAATAATTCACCCCTCCACTTT; CDR3aa: CASSLYHGNNSPLHF
v_gene: TRBV10-3; j_gene: TRBJ2-7; d_gene: NA; abundance: many; CDR3nt: TGTGCCATCAGTGATACACCCAGAGTCTACGAGCAGTACTTC; CDR3aa: CAISDTPRVYEQYF
v_gene: TRBV6-6; j_gene: TRBJ2-1; d_gene: NA; abundance: few; CDR3nt: TGTGCCAGCAGTTACTCGGGCAAGGGAGCCAACCGGCATGAGCAGTTCTTC; CDR3aa: CASSYSGKGANRHEQFF
v_gene: TRBV7-2; j_gene: TRBJ2-7; d_gene: TRBD1; abundance: NA; CDR3nt: TGTGCCAGCAGCGCCCGGGACAGCGGCGAGCAGTACTTC; CDR3aa: CASSARDSGEQYF
v_gene: TRBV6-5; j_gene: TRBJ1-3; d_gene: NA; abundance: NA; CDR3nt: TGTGCCAGCAGTTACTCCTTCGCGGCGGGCCAACAGGGAAACACCATATATTTT; CDR3aa: CASSYSFAAGQQGNTIYF
v_gene: TRBV6-5; j_gene: TRBJ1-1; d_gene: NA; abundance: few; CDR3nt: TGTGCCAGCAGTTTTGCAGGGTGGGCTGAAGCTTTCTTT; CDR3aa: CASSFAGWAEAFF
v_gene: TRBV23-1; j_gene: TRBJ1-1; d_gene: NA; abundance: few; CDR3nt: TGCGCCAGCAGTCAATCGAAGCATTCTCACACTGAAGCTTTCTTT; CDR3aa: CASSQSKHSHTEAFF
v_gene: TRBV6-2/TRBV6-3; j_gene: TRBJ2-3; d_gene: NA; abundance: many; CDR3nt: TGTGCCAGCAGCTATCAGACTCAAGATACGCAGTATTTT; CDR3aa: CASSYQTQDTQYF
v_gene: TRBV6-5; j_gene: TRBJ2-7; d_gene: TRBD1; abundance: few; CDR3nt: TGTGCCAGCGCCTCCGGGACAGAGCACTACGAGCAGTACTTC; CDR3aa: CASASGTEHYEQYF
v_gene: TRBV5-1; j_gene: TRBJ2-3; d_gene: TRBD2; abundance: NA; CDR3nt: TGCGCCAGCAGCTTGGTGGCTAGCGGGGGCCGCACAGATACGCAGTATTTT; CDR3aa: CASSLVASGGRTDTQYF
v_gene: TRBV6-6; j_gene: TRBJ1-1; d_gene: NA; abundance: few; CDR3nt: TGTGCCAGCAGTTACTGGGGGGGAGCTGAAGCTTTCTTT; CDR3aa: CASSYWGGAEAFF
v_gene: TRBV6-2/TRBV6-3; j_gene: TRBJ2-7; d_gene: NA; abundance: many; CDR3nt: TGTGCCAGCAGTTACGGGGGGATCGACGAGCAGTACTTC; CDR3aa: CASSYGGIDEQYF
v_gene: TRBV24-1; j_gene: TRBJ2-5; d_gene: TRBD1; abundance: few; CDR3nt: TGTGCCACCAGTGATTGGACAGGGGAGACCCAGTACTTC; CDR3aa: CATSDWTGETQYF
v_gene: TRBV6-5; j_gene: TRBJ1-2; d_gene: TRBD1; abundance: few; CDR3nt: TGTGCCAGCACCCAGGGGGGAATTGGGAAGTGGAATGGCTACACCTTC; CDR3aa: CASTQGGIGKWNGYTF
v_gene: TRBV21-1; j_gene: TRBJ1-1; d_gene: NA; abundance: NA; CDR3nt: TGTGCCAGCAGCAGAGACCGGGACCATATTGGGGGCACTGAAGCTTTCTTT; CDR3aa: CASSRDRDHIGGTEAFF
v_gene: TRBV20-1; j_gene: TRBJ1-4; d_gene: NA; abundance: many; CDR3nt: TGCAGTGCGAGGACGGCTGCAACTAATGAAAAACTGTTTTTT; CDR3aa: CSARTAATNEKLFF
v_gene: TRBV12-3/TRBV12-4; j_gene: TRBJ2-7; d_gene: NA; abundance: few; CDR3nt: TGTGCCAGCAGCAACCGCGGGACCCGAGCATATCAGCAGTACTTC; CDR3aa: CASSNRGTRAYQQYF
v_gene: TRBV5-4; j_gene: TRBJ1-2; d_gene: TRBD1; abundance: many; CDR3nt: TGTGCCAGCAGCTTTGACAGGGGGCGCGCCTATGGCTACACCTTC; CDR3aa: CASSFDRGRAYGYTF
v_gene: TRBV7-7; j_gene: TRBJ2-7; d_gene: NA; abundance: few; CDR3nt: TGTGCTAGCAGCTTCTCACAGGGAGGCGAGCAGTACTTC; CDR3aa: CASSFSQGGEQYF
v_gene: TRBV12-3/TRBV12-4; j_gene: TRBJ2-2; d_gene: NA; abundance: NA; CDR3nt: TGTGCCAGCAGTTCCGATGGAATCGGGGAGCTGTTTTTT; CDR3aa: CASSSDGIGELFF
v_gene: TRBV29-1; j_gene: TRBJ2-5; d_gene: TRBD1; abundance: few; CDR3nt: TGCAGCGCAGACAGGGGGCTAGGGGAGACCCAGTACTTC; CDR3aa: CSADRGLGETQYF
v_gene: TRBV20-1; j_gene: TRBJ2-3; d_gene: TRBD2; abundance: many; CDR3nt: TGCAGTGCTAGGTCTGGCGGGGGGGCGGCAGATACGCAGTATTTT; CDR3aa: CSARSGGGAADTQYF
v_gene: TRBV4-1; j_gene: TRBJ1-5; d_gene: NA; abundance: NA; CDR3nt: TGCGCCAGCAGCCAAGTAAACATGGGATGGTATAGCAATCAGCCCCAGCATTTT; CDR3aa: CASSQVNMGWYSNQPQHF
v_gene: TRBV6-2/TRBV6-3; j_gene: TRBJ1-5; d_gene: NA; abundance: few; CDR3nt: TGTGCCAGCAGTTATCGTCAGAGCTATAGCAATCAGCCCCAGCATTTT; CDR3aa: CASSYRQSYSNQPQHF
v_gene: TRBV4-1; j_gene: TRBJ2-7; d_gene: TRBD2; abundance: NA; CDR3nt: TGCGCCAGCAGCCTCCGAACGACTAGCGGGGGAGAGTCCTACGAGCAGTACTTC; CDR3aa: CASSLRTTSGGESYEQYF
v_gene: TRBV2; j_gene: TRBJ2-5; d_gene: TRBD2; abundance: NA; CDR3nt: TGTGCCAGCAGCGGACTAGCGGGGGGACCCCAAGAGACCCAGTACTTC; CDR3aa: CASSGLAGGPQETQYF
v_gene: TRBV12-3/TRBV12-4; j_gene: TRBJ1-3; d_gene: NA; abundance: few; CDR3nt: TGTGCCAGCAGCCCCGGGCGTCCGTCTGGAAACACCATATATTTT; CDR3aa: CASSPGRPSGNTIYF
v_gene: TRBV20-1; j_gene: TRBJ1-1; d_gene: TRBD1; abundance: many; CDR3nt: TGCAGTGCTAAAGCGGGAGACAGGGCGAGGGGTACTGAAGCTTTCTTT; CDR3aa: CSAKAGDRARGTEAFF
v_gene: TRBV19; j_gene: TRBJ2-1; d_gene: TRBD1; abundance: few; CDR3nt: TGTGCCAGTAATCCAACGAGGGGACAGGGCGGAAATGAGCAGTTCTTC; CDR3aa: CASNPTRGQGGNEQFF
v_gene: TRBV20-1; j_gene: TRBJ2-3; d_gene: NA; abundance: many; CDR3nt: TGCAGTACCCGAGGGGTCTCTCAAGGAGATACGCAGTATTTT; CDR3aa: CSTRGVSQGDTQYF
v_gene: TRBV5-4; j_gene: TRBJ2-3; d_gene: TRBD2; abundance: NA; CDR3nt: TGTGCCAGCAGCCTTCGACTAGCGGGGGGATCAGATACGCAGTATTTT; CDR3aa: CASSLRLAGGSDTQYF
v_gene: TRBV7-4; j_gene: TRBJ1-6; d_gene: TRBD1; abundance: many; CDR3nt: TGTGCCAGCAGCCGCCGGGGACAGGGGGCGCAGTCACCCCTCCACTTT; CDR3aa: CASSRRGQGAQSPLHF